The next 5 T cell receptor beta chains were all read from a single sample in a study of vaccination and CD4 T cells after COVID-19. Treatment denoted: 10-day PBMC culture with coronavirus spike peptide pools or control peptides (ViraFEST assay). Cultured CD4+ T cell DNA was sequenced using the Oncomine TCR Beta short-read assay. TCRdb analysed the PCR reads with MiXCR anew, one entry per CDR3 protein. The sample has fewer than 15,000 distinct CDR3 sequences; around 40% are singletons. Their antigens are not known. The source was CD4+ T cells from blood, cultured in vitro, collected after SARS-CoV-2 vaccination. The receptors here all came from a human donor who had recovered from COVID-19.

V and J are TRBV30 and TRBJ2-7, with 13 bases lining up with TRBD2. V dropped 5 bases and J dropped 2; count of bases not matched to a gene: 6. Germline lookup yields CDR1 GTSNPN and CDR2 SVGIG (reference sequence). CDR3 length equals 15 residues. In DNA form, the CDR3 reads TGTGCCTGGGCCCCGGGACTAGCGGGGACCTACGAGCAGTACTTC. It translates to CAWAPGLAGTYEQYF.

This clonotype appeared a single time. The chain is built from TRBV12-3 or TRBV12-4 and TRBJ1-6; no clear D gene. The V gene lost 8 bases and the J gene lost 0 bases, with 8 bases spanning the gap. The CDR3 length is 14 residues. The CDR3 coding sequence is TGTGCCAGCGACGGGCCCTCCTATAATTCACCCCTCCACTTT. This codes for CASDGPSYNSPLHF.

In its sample, this clonotype ranks as medium-sized. CDR3 residues: CASSRLAGVSNTQYF. The CDR3 coding sequence is TGTGCCAGCAGCAGACTAGCGGGAGTATCAAATACGCAGTATTTT. The chain uses TRBV11-2 and TRBJ2-3; 12 bases are shared with TRBD2. V shed 5 bases, J shed 7 bases, and the junction held 7 bases outside the gene matches. CDR3 size: 15 residues. Germline V gene data show CDR1 as SGHAT and CDR2 as FQNNGV.

The chain combines TRBV29-1 with TRBJ2-3; no reliable D call. V gave up 5 bases and J gave up 0 bases, with 12 bases separating them. CDR3 size: 14 residues. Germline-derived CDR1 and CDR2 are SQVTM and ANQGSEA. The CDR3 bases are TGCAGCGTTCTCGGCAGGCCTAGCACAGATACGCAGTATTTT. Amino acids: CSVLGRPSTDTQYF.

The CDR3: CASSSYRVRNSPLHF. The CDR3 region has the DNA TGTGCCAGCAGCTCCTACAGGGTCAGGAATTCACCCCTCCACTTT. This rearrangement joins TRBV7-9 to TRBJ1-6, with D possibly being TRBD1 (6 bases). CDR3 length equals 15 residues. Germline V lookup: CDR1 SEHNR, CDR2 FQNEAQ (reference sequence). V lost 4 bases, J lost 7 bases, and 14 bases lay in between.